A selection of T cell receptor beta chains follows, all from one sample in a study of shared clonotypes between healthy human individuals. Sequenced by immunoSEQ multiplex PCR; TCRdb stores in-frame clones only, minus some. The sample holds about 580,000 clones, 95% to 98% seen once. Specimen: naive CD8+ T cells sorted from blood. These receptors were obtained from a man aged 25 to 40 in good health. Each CDR3 is given with its conserved first and last residue. The D gene is left open where the match is weak. Clone size is not always given. Where it is, it says once, few, many or a class for expanded clones.

V gene: TRBV7-9; D gene: NA; clone size: few; J gene: TRBJ1-1; CDR3 protein: CASSSTEWNTEAFF; CDR3 DNA: TGTGCCAGCAGCTCCACCGAATGGAACACTGAAGCTTTCTTT
V gene: TRBV5-1; D gene: NA; clone size: NA; J gene: TRBJ2-7; CDR3 protein: CASSLEGTSQEQYF; CDR3 DNA: TGCGCCAGCAGCTTGGAGGGGACTTCTCAAGAGCAGTACTTC
V gene: TRBV6-5; D gene: TRBD2; clone size: NA; J gene: TRBJ2-1; CDR3 protein: CASNGLAGYNEQFF; CDR3 DNA: TGTGCCAGCAACGGACTAGCGGGTTACAATGAGCAGTTCTTC
V gene: TRBV5-5; D gene: NA; clone size: NA; J gene: TRBJ2-7; CDR3 protein: CASSYESREQYF; CDR3 DNA: TGTGCCAGCAGCTACGAATCGAGAGAGCAGTACTTC
V gene: TRBV19; D gene: TRBD2; clone size: once; J gene: TRBJ2-7; CDR3 protein: CASSILGLAGADEQYF; CDR3 DNA: TGTGCCAGTAGTATCTTGGGACTAGCGGGAGCGGACGAGCAGTACTTC
V gene: TRBV27; D gene: NA; clone size: once; J gene: TRBJ2-3; CDR3 protein: CASSLYGTTASTDTQYF; CDR3 DNA: TGTGCCAGCAGTTTATACGGGACAACGGCTAGCACAGATACGCAGTATTTT
V gene: TRBV14; D gene: TRBD1; clone size: NA; J gene: TRBJ2-1; CDR3 protein: CASSRLGQGAYNEQFF; CDR3 DNA: TGTGCCAGCAGCAGATTAGGACAGGGGGCTTACAATGAGCAGTTCTTC
V gene: TRBV14; D gene: NA; clone size: NA; J gene: TRBJ1-2; CDR3 protein: CASSQAGTYGYTF; CDR3 DNA: TGTGCCAGCAGCCAAGCAGGGACCTATGGCTACACCTTC
V gene: TRBV7-8; D gene: TRBD1; clone size: NA; J gene: TRBJ1-5; CDR3 protein: CASSLGTGDQPQHF; CDR3 DNA: TGTGCCAGCAGCTTAGGGACAGGGGATCAGCCCCAGCATTTT
V gene: TRBV7-9; D gene: NA; clone size: NA; J gene: TRBJ1-2; CDR3 protein: CASSSTSVGKEDGYTF; CDR3 DNA: TGTGCCAGCAGCTCCACATCGGTAGGGAAAGAGGATGGCTACACCTTC
V gene: TRBV7-9; D gene: NA; clone size: NA; J gene: TRBJ2-7; CDR3 protein: CASSPLEEPYEQYF; CDR3 DNA: TGTGCCAGCAGCCCTCTCGAGGAACCTTACGAGCAGTACTTC
V gene: TRBV7-6; D gene: NA; clone size: NA; J gene: TRBJ2-3; CDR3 protein: CASSELRLLVRDTDTQYF; CDR3 DNA: TGTGCCAGCAGCGAGCTTAGGCTGCTGGTACGGGATACAGATACGCAGTATTTT
V gene: TRBV7-9; D gene: NA; clone size: NA; J gene: TRBJ2-1; CDR3 protein: CASSPPLQGYNEQFF; CDR3 DNA: TGTGCCAGCAGCCCCCCACTACAGGGCTACAATGAGCAGTTCTTC
V gene: TRBV6-6; D gene: TRBD2; clone size: NA; J gene: TRBJ2-1; CDR3 protein: CASSYSAAGGYNEQFF; CDR3 DNA: TGTGCCAGCAGTTACTCGGCAGCGGGAGGGTACAATGAGCAGTTCTTC
V gene: TRBV7-9; D gene: NA; clone size: NA; J gene: TRBJ2-7; CDR3 protein: CASTSSDWGPPYEQYF; CDR3 DNA: TGTGCCAGCACCTCCTCAGACTGGGGGCCACCCTACGAGCAGTACTTC
V gene: TRBV6-1; D gene: TRBD1; clone size: once; J gene: TRBJ1-5; CDR3 protein: CASSDVGTGAVWSNQPQHF; CDR3 DNA: TGTGCCAGCAGTGATGTGGGGACAGGGGCGGTTTGGAGCAATCAGCCCCAGCATTTT
V gene: TRBV6-5; D gene: NA; clone size: NA; J gene: TRBJ2-5; CDR3 protein: CASSYGGGRETQYF; CDR3 DNA: TGTGCCAGCAGTTACGGGGGCGGGAGAGAGACCCAGTACTTC
V gene: TRBV19; D gene: TRBD2; clone size: NA; J gene: TRBJ2-1; CDR3 protein: CASRTSGFHNEQFF; CDR3 DNA: TGTGCCAGTCGGACTAGCGGATTTCACAATGAGCAGTTCTTC
V gene: TRBV28; D gene: TRBD2; clone size: NA; J gene: TRBJ2-1; CDR3 protein: CASSPQLTGGWQFF; CDR3 DNA: TGTGCCAGCAGTCCACAACTTACGGGGGGTTGGCAGTTCTTC
V gene: TRBV9; D gene: NA; clone size: NA; J gene: TRBJ2-1; CDR3 protein: CASSVGSGRTYNEQFF; CDR3 DNA: TGTGCCAGCAGCGTAGGGTCGGGGAGGACCTACAATGAGCAGTTCTTC
V gene: TRBV19; D gene: TRBD2; clone size: NA; J gene: TRBJ2-1; CDR3 protein: CASSPTSGQNTYNEQFF; CDR3 DNA: TGTGCCAGTAGTCCTACTAGCGGGCAGAACACTTACAATGAGCAGTTCTTC
V gene: TRBV11-2; D gene: NA; clone size: NA; J gene: TRBJ1-5; CDR3 protein: CASSLDPTGQQPQHF; CDR3 DNA: TGTGCCAGCAGCTTAGATCCAACAGGGCAACAGCCCCAGCATTTT
V gene: TRBV28; D gene: TRBD1; clone size: once; J gene: TRBJ1-4; CDR3 protein: CASRKRQGSEKLFF; CDR3 DNA: TGTGCCAGCAGGAAACGACAGGGAAGTGAAAAACTGTTTTTT
V gene: TRBV5-1; D gene: NA; clone size: NA; J gene: TRBJ2-1; CDR3 protein: CASSLESNEQFF; CDR3 DNA: TGCGCCAGCAGCTTGGAAAGTAATGAGCAGTTCTTC
V gene: TRBV4-3; D gene: TRBD1; clone size: NA; J gene: TRBJ2-7; CDR3 protein: CASRRGQGSLEQYF; CDR3 DNA: TGCGCCAGCAGACGGGGACAGGGGTCCCTCGAGCAGTACTTC
V gene: TRBV28; D gene: NA; clone size: NA; J gene: TRBJ2-7; CDR3 protein: CASRPGSYEQYF; CDR3 DNA: TGTGCCAGCAGGCCAGGGTCCTACGAGCAGTACTTC
V gene: TRBV29-1; D gene: NA; clone size: NA; J gene: TRBJ1-1; CDR3 protein: CSEDRPNMNTEAFF; CDR3 DNA: TGCAGCGAGGACAGACCTAACATGAACACTGAAGCTTTCTTT
V gene: TRBV29-1; D gene: NA; clone size: NA; J gene: TRBJ2-1; CDR3 protein: CSVSWGSHNEQFF; CDR3 DNA: TGCAGCGTCAGCTGGGGGTCCCACAATGAGCAGTTCTTC
V gene: TRBV9; D gene: TRBD1; clone size: NA; J gene: TRBJ2-2; CDR3 protein: CASSERGTGYTGELFF; CDR3 DNA: TGTGCCAGCAGCGAAAGGGGGACAGGGTACACCGGGGAGCTGTTTTTT
V gene: TRBV2; D gene: NA; clone size: NA; J gene: TRBJ1-1; CDR3 protein: CASLGGPEAFF; CDR3 DNA: TGTGCCAGCCTGGGTGGCCCTGAAGCTTTCTTT
V gene: TRBV7-9; D gene: NA; clone size: NA; J gene: TRBJ2-2; CDR3 protein: CASNSGPQGDTGELFF; CDR3 DNA: TGTGCCAGCAACTCCGGCCCCCAGGGTGACACCGGGGAGCTGTTTTTT
V gene: TRBV30; D gene: NA; clone size: NA; J gene: TRBJ2-4; CDR3 protein: CAWKWVIGNHELLAKNIQYF; CDR3 DNA: TGTGCCTGGAAATGGGTAATCGGCAATCATGAACTACTAGCCAAAAACATTCAGTACTTC
V gene: TRBV5-4; D gene: TRBD2; clone size: NA; J gene: TRBJ2-7; CDR3 protein: CASSLWTSGGDEQYF; CDR3 DNA: TGTGCCAGCAGCTTGTGGACTAGCGGGGGAGACGAGCAGTACTTC
V gene: TRBV18; D gene: TRBD1; clone size: NA; J gene: TRBJ2-7; CDR3 protein: CASSLGQATSTEQYF; CDR3 DNA: TGTGCCAGCTCACTGGGACAGGCGACCTCCACCGAGCAGTACTTC
V gene: TRBV23-1; D gene: TRBD2; clone size: once; J gene: TRBJ2-1; CDR3 protein: CASSQWTSGIYNEQFF; CDR3 DNA: TGCGCCAGCAGTCAATGGACTAGCGGGATTTACAATGAGCAGTTCTTC
V gene: TRBV27; D gene: NA; clone size: NA; J gene: TRBJ1-5; CDR3 protein: CASSTQGHQPQHF; CDR3 DNA: TGTGCCAGCAGTACGCAGGGGCATCAGCCCCAGCATTTT
V gene: TRBV28; D gene: NA; clone size: NA; J gene: TRBJ1-5; CDR3 protein: CASSFLPGRSNQPQHF; CDR3 DNA: TGTGCCAGCAGTTTCTTACCGGGACGGTCAAATCAGCCCCAGCATTTT
V gene: TRBV10-2; D gene: NA; clone size: NA; J gene: TRBJ2-7; CDR3 protein: CASSDGREQYF; CDR3 DNA: TGCGCCAGCAGTGATGGGCGCGAGCAGTACTTC
V gene: TRBV7-9; D gene: NA; clone size: NA; J gene: TRBJ2-7; CDR3 protein: CASSLGVEQYF; CDR3 DNA: TGTGCCAGCAGCTTAGGCGTCGAGCAGTACTTC
V gene: TRBV5-4; D gene: NA; clone size: NA; J gene: TRBJ2-7; CDR3 protein: CASSLEGRAYEQYF; CDR3 DNA: TGTGCCAGCAGCTTGGAAGGGAGAGCCTACGAGCAGTACTTC
V gene: TRBV5-5; D gene: NA; clone size: NA; J gene: TRBJ2-1; CDR3 protein: CASSDYNEQFF; CDR3 DNA: TGTGCCAGCAGCGATTACAATGAGCAGTTCTTC
V gene: TRBV10-2; D gene: TRBD1; clone size: NA; J gene: TRBJ1-1; CDR3 protein: CASLGTVNTEAFF; CDR3 DNA: TGCGCCAGCCTCGGGACAGTTAACACTGAAGCTTTCTTT
V gene: TRBV27; D gene: NA; clone size: NA; J gene: TRBJ2-1; CDR3 protein: CASSELGDEQFF; CDR3 DNA: TGTGCCAGCAGTGAATTAGGGGATGAGCAGTTCTTC